The 24 T cell receptor beta chains given below trace back to one sample, sequenced in a study of blood T cell repertoires in COVID-19. The method was immunoSEQ multiplex PCR; TCRdb's version includes in-frame clones alone and lacks a portion of them. The sample has around 55,000 clones, roughly 80% seen once. Sequencing used peripheral blood. Every receptor here comes from a human donor in a cohort sampled during active or convalescent COVID-19.

The rearrangement uses TRBV7-9 and TRBJ2-2, with D possibly TRBD2 on 5 matching bases. This CDR3 spans 14 amino acids. The V end lost 1 base, the J end lost 6 bases, and 9 bases lay between the germline ends. Germline loops: CDR1 SEHNR, CDR2 FQNEAQ (reference sequence). Here the CDR3 reads CASSLGTGAGELFF. The CDR3 DNA reads as TGTGCCAGCAGCTTAGGAACCGGGGCCGGGGAGCTGTTTTTT.

The gene calls are TRBV7-9 and TRBJ2-3, with TRBD2 identical over 11 bases. From germline, CDR1 is SEHNR and CDR2 FQNEAQ (reference sequence). Trimming took 2 bases from V and 11 from J; bases not matched to a gene: 21. The CDR3 has 19 amino acids. The CDR3 region has the DNA TGTGCCAGCAGCTTAACGCCGTCGACTAGCGGGACAAGTAGGCTTATGCAGTATTTT. Protein sequence: CASSLTPSTSGTSRLMQYF.

This sequence joins TRBV5-6 and TRBJ2-3, with 9 nucleotides matching TRBD2. In germline, CDR1 is SGHDT, CDR2 YYEEEE. V lost 0 bases and J lost 4; bases outside the gene matches: 12. CDR3 size: 18 residues. The CDR3 DNA reads TGTGCCAGCAGCTTGGAACTGCGCGCGGGGGGGCGATCAGATACGCAGTATTTT. The encoded protein is CASSLELRAGGRSDTQYF. Full variable domain (missing parts from reference TRBV5-6 and TRBJ2-3): DAGVTQSPTHLIKTRGQQVTLRCSPKSGHDTVSWYQQALGQGPQFIFQYYEEEERQRGNFPDRFSGHQFPNYSSELNVNALLLGDSALYLCASSLELRAGGRSDTQYFGPGTRLTVL.

Only a few counts were recorded for this clone. For the CDR3, the DNA is TGTGCCAGCTCACCCGTGGGGACAGATCTCTCCTATAATTCACCCCTCCACTTT. It codes for CASSPVGTDLSYNSPLHF. The gene calls are TRBV18 and TRBJ1-6, with TRBD1 matching 7 bases. Germline assignment: CDR1 KGHSH and CDR2 LQKENI. The CDR3 sequence is 18 residues long. V trimming: 3 bases; J trimming: 0 bases; junction bases outside the gene matches: 8.

V is TRBV6-5 and J is TRBJ2-7; 7 positions agree with TRBD2. The ends lost 6 bases at V and 4 bases at J; junction bases unmatched: 6. The CDR3 extends over 13 amino acids. Per the germline V gene, CDR1 is MNHEY and CDR2 is SVGAGI. CDR3: CASSGLVDYEQYF. The CDR3 coding sequence is TGTGCCAGCAGCGGACTAGTGGATTACGAGCAGTACTTC.

This clone came up once. V usage is TRBV6-6 and J usage is TRBJ2-5, with TRBD1 matching 9 bases. Per germline, CDR1 MNHNY and CDR2 SVGAGI (reference sequence). The CDR3 sequence is 15 residues long. V was clipped by 6 bases and J by 7 bases; unmatched bases: 12. The CDR3 sequence: CASRMTGGMVGTQYF. CDR3 DNA sequence: TGTGCCAGCAGGATGACAGGGGGAATGGTTGGGACCCAGTACTTC.

The chain recombines TRBV27 with TRBJ1-2; 8 bases are shared with TRBD1. The CDR3 sequence is 13 residues long. The trim removed 4 bases at V and 6 bases at J, leaving 4 bases unmatched. Germline-derived CDR1 and CDR2 are MNHEY and SMNVEV (reference sequence). DNA of the CDR3: TGTGCCAGCAGTTCCGCGGACAGGGATGGCTACACCTTC. Amino acid sequence: CASSSADRDGYTF.

This clone was detected only a few times. The J gene is TRBJ2-2, the V gene TRBV11-2; D unresolved. Germline lookup yields CDR1 SGHAT and CDR2 FQNNGV. V lost 2 bases and J lost 1, with 2 bases in between. The CDR3 length is 13 residues. CDR3 bases: TGTGCCAGCAGCTTACAGAACACCGGGGAGCTGTTTTTT. This translates into CASSLQNTGELFF.

In this sample, this clone turned up once. The rearrangement uses TRBV29-1 and TRBJ2-7; 8 nucleotides align to TRBD1. Germline V lookup: CDR1 SQVTM, CDR2 ANQGSEA. J lost 5 bases, V lost 1 base, and 4 bases had no gene match. This CDR3 has 13 residues. The CDR3 loop reads CSVEADRGNEQYF. For the CDR3, the DNA is TGCAGCGTTGAAGCAGACAGGGGTAACGAGCAGTACTTC.

The J gene is TRBJ1-4, the V gene TRBV27; 9 bases agree with TRBD1. Losses at the gene ends were 2 bases for V and 13 bases for J; bases not matched to a gene: 23. Germline V gene sequence: CDR1 MNHEY, CDR2 SMNVEV (reference sequence). CDR3 length: 19 amino acids. The CDR3 reads CASSLKGMGVGTGMIRLFF. The CDR3 DNA reads TGTGCCAGCAGTTTAAAAGGAATGGGGGTAGGGACAGGGATGATAAGACTGTTTTTT.

The genes are TRBV6-5 and TRBJ2-7; weak D call: TRBD2 (5 bases). Looked up from germline, CDR1 is MNHEY and CDR2 is SVGAGI. The CDR3 spans 16 residues. V was pared by 0 bases and J by 3 bases, with 15 bases between. The CDR3 protein is CASSYSSDGSFYEQYF. CDR3 nucleotide sequence: TGTGCCAGCAGTTACTCTAGCGACGGCTCCTTCTACGAGCAGTACTTC.

The chain carries TRBV18 and TRBJ2-5, with 10 positions matching TRBD2. CDR3 length: 15 amino acids. Germline V CDR1 and CDR2: KGHSH, LQKENI. V was pared by 3 bases and J by 5 bases, with 6 bases of the junction left unmatched. The CDR3 sequence is CASSPSGGAQETQYF. In DNA form, the CDR3 reads TGTGCCAGCTCACCGAGCGGGGGGGCTCAGGAGACCCAGTACTTC.

This clone was seen more than once but under ten times. J is TRBJ1-1 and V is TRBV12-3 or TRBV12-4, with 9 nucleotides matching TRBD1. V was pared by 6 bases and J by 9 bases, with 8 bases of the junction left unmatched. This CDR3 is 13 amino acids long. Here the CDR3 reads CASRLGTGSQAFF. The CDR3 DNA reads TGTGCCAGCAGACTAGGGACAGGGAGCCAAGCTTTCTTT.

This chain uses TRBV9 with TRBJ2-2; 9 nucleotides align to TRBD1. Germline V gene data show CDR1 as SGDLS and CDR2 as YYNGEE. The length of the CDR3 is 16 residues. Trimming took 2 bases from V and 4 from J; bases not matched to a gene: 6. The DNA of the CDR3 is TGTGCCAGCAGCGTCCCCGGGACAGGGTCCACCGGGGAGCTGTTTTTT. It encodes CASSVPGTGSTGELFF. Full variable domain (remainder filled in from reference TRBV9 and TRBJ2-2): DSGVTQTPKHLITATGQRVTLRCSPRSGDLSVYWYQQSLDQGLQFLIQYYNGEERAKGNILERFSAQQFPDLHSELNLSSLELGDSALYFCASSVPGTGSTGELFFGEGSRLTVL.

This CDR3 is CASSVATGGGQETQYF. CDR3 nucleotides: TGTGCCAGCAGCGTAGCTACCGGCGGGGGGCAAGAGACCCAGTACTTC. This rearrangement joins TRBV9 to TRBJ2-5; 8 bases line up with TRBD2. The CDR3 length is 16 residues. Germline trimming cut 0 bases from V and 2 bases from J; bases unmatched to any gene: 6. The V gene's germline CDR1 is SGDLS and CDR2 YYNGEE.

This clone was seen more than once but under ten times. The CDR3 region has the DNA TGTGCCAGCTGGCCGAACACCGGGGAGCTGTTTTTT. This gives the protein CASWPNTGELFF. The J gene is TRBJ2-2, the V gene TRBV7-2; D remains unclear. This CDR3 has 12 residues. Germline V gene lookup returns CDR1 SGHTA and CDR2 FQGNSA. Trimming removed 8 bases from V and 0 bases from J, with 4 bases in between.

A few counts support this clone. The rearrangement uses TRBV25-1 and TRBJ1-2; 8 bases match TRBD1. CDR1 and CDR2 from the germline V gene are MGHDK and SYGVNS. CDR3 length: 14 residues. V trimming: 4 bases; J trimming: 7 bases; junction bases outside the gene matches: 8. In nucleotides, the CDR3 is TGTGCCAGCAGTGTTGGACAGGGAGTAGGTGGCTACACCTTC. This encodes CASSVGQGVGGYTF.

The V and J genes are TRBV5-6 and TRBJ2-1, with no clear D. CDR3 length: 14 residues. Germline V gene sequence: CDR1 SGHDT, CDR2 YYEEEE. The germline V and J ends were trimmed by 1 base and 7 bases, with 12 bases remaining between them. The CDR3 nucleotides read TGTGCCAGCAGCTTGTATACCATTCGGAATGAGCAGTTCTTC. Translated, it gives CASSLYTIRNEQFF.

This clone was seen a single time. The genes are TRBV9 and TRBJ1-2; no definite D call. Trimming left V 2 bases short and J 8 bases short, with 16 bases between. Germline V gives CDR1 SGDLS, CDR2 YYNGEE. CDR3 length equals 14 residues. For the CDR3, the DNA is TGTGCCAGCAGCGTGGGCCCCGAAGGGAGGGGCTACACCTTC. It translates to CASSVGPEGRGYTF.

This clone was counted a few times. This rearrangement joins TRBV30 to TRBJ1-1; no firm D call. Trimming removed 2 bases from V and 7 bases from J, with 14 bases in between. The CDR3 covers 13 residues. Germline V gene sequence: CDR1 GTSNPN, CDR2 SVGIG (reference sequence). The CDR3 region has the DNA TGTGCCTGGAGTACGAAGAGGTTGAGTGAAGCTTTCTTT. Amino acids: CAWSTKRLSEAFF.

The J gene is TRBJ1-4, the V gene TRBV25-1; D not certain. V gave up 4 bases and J gave up 7 bases, with 13 bases separating them. CDR1 and CDR2 (germline): MGHDK, SYGVNS. This CDR3 contains 14 residues. CDR3 sequence: CASSGREGGEKLFF. As DNA, the CDR3 is TGTGCCAGCAGTGGTAGGGAGGGTGGTGAAAAACTGTTTTTT.

This clone appeared a few times. The V gene is TRBV6-1, the J gene TRBJ1-2, with TRBD1 identical over 9 bases. From germline, CDR1 is MNHNS and CDR2 SASEGT. Trimming cost V 0 bases and J 6 bases; bases outside gene matches: 5. This CDR3 has 15 amino acids. CDR3 protein: CASSEARTGVDGYTF. CDR3 nucleotide sequence: TGTGCCAGCAGTGAAGCAAGGACAGGGGTAGATGGCTACACCTTC.

The chain has TRBV7-2 and TRBJ2-7; the match to TRBD1 covers 7 bases. The CDR3 has 15 amino acids. From germline, CDR1 is SGHTA and CDR2 FQGNSA. J lost 4 bases, V lost 0 bases, and 6 bases had no gene match. CDR3 amino acids: CASSLAIGTAYEQYF. DNA for the CDR3: TGTGCCAGCAGCTTAGCCATAGGGACAGCTTACGAGCAGTACTTC.

A few counts support this clone. The chain employs TRBV6-5 and TRBJ2-1; tentative D call: TRBD1 (5 bases). This CDR3 comprises 14 residues. CDR1 and CDR2 (germline): MNHEY, SVGAGI. V lost 2 bases and J lost 14, with 19 bases in between. The CDR3 DNA reads as TGTGCCAGCAGTTACACCCCCGAATCAGGGTTTGAGTTCTTC. This codes for CASSYTPESGFEFF.